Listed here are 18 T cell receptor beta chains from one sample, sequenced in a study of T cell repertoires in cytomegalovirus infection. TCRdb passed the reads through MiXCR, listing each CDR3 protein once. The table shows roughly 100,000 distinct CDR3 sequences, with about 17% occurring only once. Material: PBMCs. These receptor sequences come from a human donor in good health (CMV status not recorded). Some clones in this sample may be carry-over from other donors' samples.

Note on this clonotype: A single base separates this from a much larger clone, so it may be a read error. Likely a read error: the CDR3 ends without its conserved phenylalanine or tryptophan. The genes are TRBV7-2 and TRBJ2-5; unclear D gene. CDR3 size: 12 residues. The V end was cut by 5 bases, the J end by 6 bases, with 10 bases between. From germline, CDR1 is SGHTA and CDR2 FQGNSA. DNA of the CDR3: TGTGCCAGCAGCGACCAAGGGAAGACCCAGTACTCC. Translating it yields CASSDQGKTQYS.

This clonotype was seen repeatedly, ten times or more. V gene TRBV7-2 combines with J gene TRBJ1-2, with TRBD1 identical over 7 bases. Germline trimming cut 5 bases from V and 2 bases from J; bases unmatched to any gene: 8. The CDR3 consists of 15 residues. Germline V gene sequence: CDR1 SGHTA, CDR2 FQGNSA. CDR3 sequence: CASSPQGGDNYGYTF. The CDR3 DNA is TGTGCCAGCAGCCCCCAGGGGGGGGACAACTATGGCTACACCTTC.

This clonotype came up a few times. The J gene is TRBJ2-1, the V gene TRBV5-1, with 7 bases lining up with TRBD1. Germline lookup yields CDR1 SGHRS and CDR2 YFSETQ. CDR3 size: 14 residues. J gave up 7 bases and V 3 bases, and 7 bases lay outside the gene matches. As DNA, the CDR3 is TGCGCCAGCAGCTATTGGACAGGAAGAAATGAGCAGTTCTTC. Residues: CASSYWTGRNEQFF.

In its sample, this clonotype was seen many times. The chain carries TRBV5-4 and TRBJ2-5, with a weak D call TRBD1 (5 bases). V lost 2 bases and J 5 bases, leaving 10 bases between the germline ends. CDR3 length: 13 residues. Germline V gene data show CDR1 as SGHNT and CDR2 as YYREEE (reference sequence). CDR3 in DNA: TGTGCCAGCAGCTTACGACAGACGGAGACCCAGTACTTC. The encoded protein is CASSLRQTETQYF.

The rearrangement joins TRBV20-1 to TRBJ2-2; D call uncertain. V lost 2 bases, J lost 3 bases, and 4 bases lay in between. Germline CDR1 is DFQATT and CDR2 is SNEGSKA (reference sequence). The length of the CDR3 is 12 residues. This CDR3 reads CSARWDTGELFF. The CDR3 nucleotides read TGCAGTGCTAGATGGGACACCGGGGAGCTGTTTTTT.

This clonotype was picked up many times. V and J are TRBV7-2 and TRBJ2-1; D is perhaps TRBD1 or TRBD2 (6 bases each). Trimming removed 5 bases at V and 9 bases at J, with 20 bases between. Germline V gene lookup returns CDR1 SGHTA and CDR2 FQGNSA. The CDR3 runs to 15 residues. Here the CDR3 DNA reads TGTGCCAGCAGCCCACCTCGGGGGCAGGTATCTGAGCAGTTCTTC. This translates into CASSPPRGQVSEQFF.

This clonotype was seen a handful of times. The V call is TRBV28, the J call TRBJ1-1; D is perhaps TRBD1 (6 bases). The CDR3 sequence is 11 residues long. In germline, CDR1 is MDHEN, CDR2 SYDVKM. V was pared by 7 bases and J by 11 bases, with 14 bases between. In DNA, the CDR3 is TGTGCCAGCAATGACAGGATGAGTGCTTTCTTT. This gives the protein CASNDRMSAFF.

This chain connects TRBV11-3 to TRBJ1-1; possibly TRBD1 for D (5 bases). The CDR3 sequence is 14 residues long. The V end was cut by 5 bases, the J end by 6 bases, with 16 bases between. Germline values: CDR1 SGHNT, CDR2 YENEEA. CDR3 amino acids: CASSMGTGTSEAFF. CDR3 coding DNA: TGTGCCAGCAGCATGGGGACCGGAACCTCTGAAGCTTTCTTT.

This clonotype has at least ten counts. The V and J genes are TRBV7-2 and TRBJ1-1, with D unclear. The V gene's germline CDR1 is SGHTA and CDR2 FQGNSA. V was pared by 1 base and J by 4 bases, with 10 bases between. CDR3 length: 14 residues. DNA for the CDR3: TGTGCCAGCAGCTTAGAGTTGGCAGGCACTGAAGCTTTCTTT. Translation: CASSLELAGTEAFF. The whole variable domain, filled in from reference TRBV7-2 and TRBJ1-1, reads GAGVSQSPSNKVTEKGKDVELRCDPISGHTALYWYRQSLGQGLEFLIYFQGNSAPDKSGLPSDRFSAERTGGSVSTLTIQRTQQEDSAVYLCASSLELAGTEAFFGQGTRLTVV.

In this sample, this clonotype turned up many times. The CDR3 bases are TGTGCCAGCAGCTTAGACAGGGGGAGGTACGAGCAGTACTTC. Its translation is CASSLDRGRYEQYF. The chain couples TRBV7-8 to TRBJ2-7, with 8 positions matching TRBD1. V gave up 1 base and J gave up 4 bases; unmatched junction bases: 3. The V gene's germline CDR1 is SGHVS and CDR2 FQNEAQ. This CDR3 spans 14 amino acids.

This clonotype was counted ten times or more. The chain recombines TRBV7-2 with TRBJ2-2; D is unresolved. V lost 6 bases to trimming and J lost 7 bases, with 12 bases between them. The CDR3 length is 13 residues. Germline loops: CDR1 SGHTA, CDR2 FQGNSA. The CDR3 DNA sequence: TGTGCCAGCAGTCTCTGGGGTAACGGGGAGCTGTTTTTT. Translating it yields CASSLWGNGELFF.

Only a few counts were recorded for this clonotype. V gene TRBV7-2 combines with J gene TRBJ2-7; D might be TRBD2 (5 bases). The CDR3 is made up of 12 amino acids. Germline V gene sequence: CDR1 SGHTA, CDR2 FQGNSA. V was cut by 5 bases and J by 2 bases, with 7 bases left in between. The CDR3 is CASSDGTYEQYF. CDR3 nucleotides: TGTGCCAGCAGCGACGGGACCTACGAGCAGTACTTC.

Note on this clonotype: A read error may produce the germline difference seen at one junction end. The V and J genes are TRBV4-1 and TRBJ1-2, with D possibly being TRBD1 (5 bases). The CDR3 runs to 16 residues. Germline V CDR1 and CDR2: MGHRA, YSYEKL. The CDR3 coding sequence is TGCGCCCGCAGCCAAGATACGTGTAGGGACGCGGATGGCTACACCTTC. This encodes CARSQDTCRDADGYTF.

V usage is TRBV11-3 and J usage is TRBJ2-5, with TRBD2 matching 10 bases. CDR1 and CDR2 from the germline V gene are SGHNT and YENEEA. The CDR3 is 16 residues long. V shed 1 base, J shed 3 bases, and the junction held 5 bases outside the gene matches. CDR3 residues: CASSLGNGLAEETQYF. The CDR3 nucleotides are TGTGCCAGCAGCTTAGGGAATGGACTAGCGGAAGAGACCCAGTACTTC.

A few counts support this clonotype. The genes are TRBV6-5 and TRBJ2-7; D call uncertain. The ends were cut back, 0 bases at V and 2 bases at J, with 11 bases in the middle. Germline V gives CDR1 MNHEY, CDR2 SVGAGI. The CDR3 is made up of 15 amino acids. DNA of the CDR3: TGTGCCAGCAGTTACTCGAATGCGAGCCCCTACGAGCAGTACTTC. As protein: CASSYSNASPYEQYF.

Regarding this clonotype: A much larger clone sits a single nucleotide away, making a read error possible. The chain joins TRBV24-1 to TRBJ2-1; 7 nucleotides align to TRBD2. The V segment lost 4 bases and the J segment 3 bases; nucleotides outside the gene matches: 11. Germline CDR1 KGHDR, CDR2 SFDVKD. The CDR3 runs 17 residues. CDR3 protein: CATSDPTSWDVYNEQFF. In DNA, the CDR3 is TGTGCCACCAGTGACCCGACTAGCTGGGACGTCTACAATGAGCAGTTCTTC.

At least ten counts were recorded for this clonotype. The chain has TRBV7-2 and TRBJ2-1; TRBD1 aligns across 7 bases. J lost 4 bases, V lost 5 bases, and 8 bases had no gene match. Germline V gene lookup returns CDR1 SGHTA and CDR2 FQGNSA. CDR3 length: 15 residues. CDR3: CASSPTGRTYNEQFF. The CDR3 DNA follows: TGTGCCAGCAGCCCGACAGGGCGAACTTACAATGAGCAGTTCTTC.

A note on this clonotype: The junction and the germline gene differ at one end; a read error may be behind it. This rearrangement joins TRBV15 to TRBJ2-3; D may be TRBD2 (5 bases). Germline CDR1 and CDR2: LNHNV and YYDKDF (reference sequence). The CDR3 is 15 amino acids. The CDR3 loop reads CDTSRGSASRDTQYF. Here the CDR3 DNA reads TGTGACACCAGCAGAGGATCGGCTAGCAGAGATACGCAGTATTTT.